Listed here are 18 T cell receptor beta chains from one sample, sequenced in a study of response to subunit inactivated influenza vaccine (dated by TCRdb to 2017 to 2018). Library construction relied on RT-PCR. The instrument given in TCRdb is Illumina HiSeq 2500. Through fastp at Q25 and MiXCR, TCRdb rebuilt clones from the public reads, retaining in-frame beta chains. Entries are consolidated by CDR3 protein sequence, retaining the most common genes and DNA. The sample table lists 550,000 to 800,000 distinct CDR3 sequences, around 13% of them with a count of one. The ten largest clones take up around 7% of the sample. This sample comprised PBMCs from blood, obtained around two weeks before vaccination. The receptors stem from a man aged 45 to 65 who received an inactivated influenza vaccine. Donor details come from another sample of the same person, matched by shared clones.

V is TRBV29-1 and J is TRBJ2-1, with no clear D. The germline V and J ends were trimmed by 4 bases and 8 bases, with 9 bases remaining between them. Germline V gene sequence: CDR1 SQVTM, CDR2 ANQGSEA. This CDR3 region has 11 residues. The CDR3 loop is CSVGVRHEQFF. The CDR3 bases are TGCAGCGTTGGGGTGAGGCATGAGCAGTTCTTC.

This clonotype showed up many times. The chain carries TRBV6-5 and TRBJ2-7; 7 positions match TRBD1. Germline V gene sequence: CDR1 MNHEY, CDR2 SVGAGI. This CDR3 region has 17 residues. J gave up 4 bases and V 2 bases, and 14 bases lay outside the gene matches. The CDR3 nucleotides read TGTGCCAGCAGTTACCCACCCGTTCCGGGACAGATGTACGAGCAGTACTTC. This sequence encodes CASSYPPVPGQMYEQYF.

This clonotype has only a few counts. The chain has TRBV2 and TRBJ1-2; tentative D call: TRBD1 (5 bases). Trimming removed 1 base at V and 8 bases at J, with 17 bases between. The CDR3 length is 15 residues. From germline, CDR1 is SNHLY and CDR2 FYNNEI. The CDR3 reads CASSEGGTAAGGYTF. The CDR3 DNA is TGTGCCAGCAGTGAAGGAGGGACCGCGGCCGGGGGCTACACCTTC.

This clonotype was recorded a few times. This chain joins TRBV5-1 and TRBJ2-1; D possibly corresponds to TRBD2 (5 bases). Germline values: CDR1 SGHRS, CDR2 YFSETQ. V dropped 4 bases and J dropped 5 bases, with 16 bases sitting between them. The CDR3 sequence is 15 residues long. The CDR3 sequence is CASSLTPGYNNEQFF. The CDR3 DNA follows: TGCGCCAGCAGCCTTACCCCGGGATATAACAATGAGCAGTTCTTC.

A few counts support this clonotype. This chain links TRBV9 with TRBJ2-3; D unclear. V lost 5 bases and J lost 3, with 10 bases in between. Per germline, CDR1 SGDLS and CDR2 YYNGEE. The CDR3 is made up of 13 amino acids. The CDR3 protein is CASSRVRTDTQYF. CDR3 coding DNA: TGTGCCAGCAGTCGGGTCCGTACAGATACGCAGTATTTT.

This clonotype was detected a few times. The rearrangement joins TRBV7-9 to TRBJ1-6; the D gene is possibly TRBD1 (6 bases). Trimming stripped 4 bases from V and 3 bases from J, with 10 bases between. Germline CDR1 reads SEHNR; CDR2 reads FQNEAQ (reference sequence). The CDR3 runs 15 residues. CDR3 coding DNA: TGTGCCAGCAGCTCTTCAGGGGTCTATAATTCACCCCTCCACTTT. It yields the protein CASSSSGVYNSPLHF.

There are a few counts of this clonotype. This rearrangement joins TRBV20-1 to TRBJ2-5, with a possible D match to TRBD2 (6 bases). Trimming removed 3 bases at V and 2 bases at J, with 22 bases between. There are 17 residues in the CDR3. Germline V lookup: CDR1 DFQATT, CDR2 SNEGSKA (reference sequence). In nucleotides, the CDR3 is TGCAGTGCTAGGATGCTGCCGGGGCGGGGAACTCAAGAGACCCAGTACTTC. Protein product: CSARMLPGRGTQETQYF.

The rearrangement joins TRBV5-5 to TRBJ2-2, with D possibly matching TRBD2 (5 bases). The CDR3 covers 15 residues. Germline lookup yields CDR1 SGHKS and CDR2 YYEKEE (reference sequence). V dropped 4 bases and J dropped 5 bases, with 15 bases sitting between them. DNA of the CDR3: TGTGCCAGCAGCGTAGTGCTAGCCGGGACCGGGGAGCTGTTTTTT. Its translation is CASSVVLAGTGELFF.

The gene calls are TRBV11-1 and TRBJ2-6, with unresolved D. Trimming stripped 5 bases from V and 0 bases from J, with 17 bases between. CDR1 and CDR2 from the germline V gene are SGHAT and FQDESV (reference sequence). The CDR3 totals 18 residues. The CDR3 nucleotides are TGTGCCAGCAGCATAGTGCAGGCTTCTAGCTCTGGGGCCAACGTCCTGACTTTC. It encodes CASSIVQASSSGANVLTF.

This clonotype was counted at least ten times. The V and J genes are TRBV29-1 and TRBJ1-3; D remains ambiguous. V lost 1 base to trimming and J lost 2 bases, with 3 bases between them. Per germline, CDR1 SQVTM and CDR2 ANQGSEA. The CDR3 is made up of 12 amino acids. CDR3 in DNA: TGCAGCGTTGAAGGCACTGGAAACACCATATATTTT. It is translated as CSVEGTGNTIYF.

Only a few counts were recorded for this clonotype. The V gene is TRBV7-9, the J gene TRBJ2-2, with D possibly TRBD1 on 6 matching bases. V was shortened by 3 bases and J by 0 bases, with 14 bases between the two germline ends. The CDR3 sequence is 17 residues long. Germline V gene sequence: CDR1 SEHNR, CDR2 FQNEAQ (reference sequence). CDR3 protein: CASSFNGRGPNTGELFF. CDR3 in DNA: TGTGCCAGCAGCTTTAATGGCAGGGGACCGAACACCGGGGAGCTGTTTTTT.

This clonotype was seen only a few times. The chain carries TRBV3-1 and TRBJ1-4; D might be TRBD1 (6 bases). V gave up 4 bases and J gave up 12 bases, with 15 bases separating them. Germline loops: CDR1 LGHDT, CDR2 YNNKEL (reference sequence). The CDR3 extends over 13 amino acids. Written as DNA, the CDR3 is TGTGCCAGCAGCCCCCTGCAGGGGTCTGAACTGTTTTTT. The encoded protein is CASSPLQGSELFF.

This clonotype showed up just once. V usage is TRBV19 and J usage is TRBJ2-5; 7 bases agree with TRBD1. Germline CDR1 and CDR2: LNHDA and SQIVND (reference sequence). The ends lost 2 bases at V and 4 bases at J; junction bases unmatched: 7. This CDR3 has 15 amino acids. The CDR3 loop is CASSITATGRETQYF. As DNA, the CDR3 is TGTGCCAGTAGTATAACAGCGACAGGGAGAGAGACCCAGTACTTC.

This clonotype was found a few times. The CDR3 region has the DNA TGTGCCAGCAACAGGGCCGGCTCCTACAATGAGCAGTTCTTC. Encoded protein: CASNRAGSYNEQFF. The gene calls are TRBV6-2 or TRBV6-3 and TRBJ2-1, with TRBD1 as a possible D gene (6 bases). Trimming took 7 bases from V and 0 from J, leaving 10 bases between them. This CDR3 contains 14 residues. In germline, CDR1 is MNHEY, CDR2 SVGEGT.

This clonotype was counted between two and nine times. The chain joins TRBV15 to TRBJ2-3, with D perhaps matching TRBD1 (5 bases). CDR1 and CDR2 (germline): LNHNV, YYDKDF (reference sequence). This CDR3 contains 14 residues. The germline V and J ends were trimmed by 4 bases and 5 bases, with 13 bases remaining between them. The CDR3 bases are TGTGCCACCAGCATTCCAGGAACAGGAGATACGCAGTATTTT. This encodes CATSIPGTGDTQYF.

This clonotype appeared a few times. The V and J genes are TRBV7-9 and TRBJ2-3; D gene ambiguous. There are 15 residues in the CDR3. CDR1 is SEHNR and CDR2 is FQNEAQ in the germline V gene (reference sequence). V gave up 1 base and J gave up 5 bases, with 13 bases separating them. The CDR3 here is CASSLVQAGEDTQYF. The CDR3 nucleotides are TGTGCCAGCAGCTTAGTCCAGGCCGGAGAAGATACGCAGTATTTT.

The sample holds a few counts of this clonotype. The V call is TRBV4-3, the J call TRBJ2-3; 10 nucleotides match TRBD2. V was pared by 0 bases and J by 4 bases, with 7 bases of the junction left unmatched. The germline V gene has CDR1 LGHNA and CDR2 YSLEER. CDR3 size: 17 residues. The CDR3 sequence is CASSQDLGLAGADTQYF. The CDR3 region has the DNA TGCGCCAGCAGCCAAGATTTGGGCCTAGCGGGGGCAGATACGCAGTATTTT.

In its sample, this clonotype was seen a few times. The chain has TRBV19 and TRBJ2-7; no reliable D call. From germline, CDR1 is LNHDA and CDR2 SQIVND (reference sequence). The V and J ends lost 5 bases and 7 bases respectively, with 9 bases between them. The CDR3 is 11 residues long. This chain's CDR3 is CASSVGIEQYF. Here the CDR3 DNA reads TGTGCCAGTAGTGTCGGAATAGAGCAGTACTTC.